These 24 T cell receptor beta chains originate from one sample sequenced in a study of cytomegalovirus exposure and HLA in healthy donors. The PCR was carried out with 60 Vbeta primers and 13 Jbeta primers. Sequenced by immunoSEQ multiplex PCR; TCRdb stores in-frame clones only, minus some. The sample totals tens of thousands of clones; its top ten clones hold about 4.1%. Sequencing input: PBMCs. The origin of the receptors is a young man in good health and CMV-seropositive.

The CDR3 DNA is TGTGCCAGCAGTGAAGGACAGGGGGTCATGAACACTGAAGCTTTCTTT. It translates to CASSEGQGVMNTEAFF. V and J are TRBV2 and TRBJ1-1, with 9 bases fitting TRBD1. The V gene's germline CDR1 is SNHLY and CDR2 FYNNEI. The ends lost 1 base at V and 0 bases at J; junction bases unmatched: 3. This CDR3 region has 16 residues.

Written as DNA, the CDR3 is TGTGCCAGCAGTTCCCTGACACCGTACGAGCAGTACTTC. Translated: CASSSLTPYEQYF. The gene calls are TRBV27 and TRBJ2-7; no clear D. V was clipped by 4 bases and J by 4 bases, with 11 bases between them. The CDR3 length is 13 residues. Germline CDR1 and CDR2: MNHEY and SMNVEV (reference sequence).

The chain has TRBV7-2 and TRBJ1-2; D is unclear. CDR1 and CDR2 (germline): SGHTA, FQGNSA. The germline V and J ends were trimmed by 2 bases and 3 bases, with 10 bases remaining between them. This CDR3 has 14 residues. The CDR3 spells CASSLRVVDYGYTF. CDR3 in DNA: TGTGCCAGCAGCTTACGGGTTGTGGACTATGGCTACACCTTC.

The chain couples TRBV5-4 to TRBJ1-1, with TRBD1 as a possible D gene (5 bases). In germline, CDR1 is SGHNT, CDR2 YYREEE (reference sequence). The V and J ends lost 4 bases and 7 bases respectively, with 14 bases between them. The CDR3 is made up of 13 amino acids. The CDR3 protein is CASSPGTQDEAFF. The CDR3 region has the DNA TGTGCCAGCAGCCCCGGGACTCAGGATGAAGCTTTCTTT.

The chain uses TRBV10-3 and TRBJ1-1; possibly TRBD1 for D (6 bases). Germline V gene lookup returns CDR1 ENHRY and CDR2 SYGVKD. CDR3 size: 15 residues. V lost 0 bases to trimming and J lost 2 bases, with 10 bases between them. The CDR3 region has the DNA TGTGCCATCAGTGAGTCCCCAGGGGTTAACACTGAAGCTTTCTTT. It yields the protein CAISESPGVNTEAFF.

V and J are TRBV5-4 and TRBJ2-2, with D maybe TRBD2 (6 bases). Deletions cut 4 bases from V and 1 base from J, with 11 bases between. Germline V gives CDR1 SGHNT, CDR2 YYREEE (reference sequence). This CDR3 comprises 15 residues. The CDR3 region has the DNA TGTGCCAGCAGCCCGGCGGAGGGGAACACCGGGGAGCTGTTTTTT. It yields the protein CASSPAEGNTGELFF.

This chain joins TRBV6-1 and TRBJ2-3; possible D gene TRBD2, 5 bases. Deletions cut 4 bases from V and 3 bases from J, with 14 bases between. The germline CDR1 and CDR2 sequences are MNHNS and SASEGT. The CDR3 spans 15 residues. The CDR3 DNA is TGTGCCAGCAGTGCCCTACCGACGGGAACAGATACGCAGTATTTT. This codes for CASSALPTGTDTQYF.

The V and J genes are TRBV4-1 and TRBJ2-5; 7 bases match TRBD2. The germline gives CDR1 MGHRA, CDR2 YSYEKL. This CDR3 contains 15 residues. Unmatched junction bases numbered 6, after V lost 3 bases and J lost 2 bases. CDR3 residues: CASSQRLAPQETQYF. CDR3 bases: TGCGCCAGCAGCCAGCGACTAGCTCCTCAAGAGACCCAGTACTTC.

V gene TRBV5-4 combines with J gene TRBJ2-7; D gene unclear. CDR3 length: 15 residues. V shed 4 bases and J shed 0 bases, with 14 bases lying between them. Germline CDR1 is SGHNT and CDR2 is YYREEE (reference sequence). This CDR3 reads CASSPDLSSSYEQYF. CDR3 bases: TGTGCCAGCAGCCCTGACTTATCTAGCTCCTACGAGCAGTACTTC.

This chain links TRBV7-6 with TRBJ2-1; TRBD2 matches at 9 bases. V gave up 0 bases and J gave up 7 bases; unmatched junction bases: 19. There are 20 residues in the CDR3. CDR1 SGHVS and CDR2 FNYEAQ come from the germline V gene. The CDR3 loop is CASSLAGGLVGGRASNEQFF. The DNA for the CDR3 is TGTGCCAGCAGCTTAGCTGGGGGGTTGGTAGGCGGGAGGGCATCAAATGAGCAGTTCTTC.

The rearrangement joins TRBV15 to TRBJ1-1; D might be TRBD1 (6 bases). CDR3 length equals 15 residues. CDR1 and CDR2 from the germline V gene are LNHNV and YYDKDF (reference sequence). Trimming cost V 3 bases and J 4 bases, with 15 bases left between them. The chain's CDR3 is CATSSQGNRGTEAFF. CDR3 bases: TGTGCCACCAGCAGTCAGGGGAATCGGGGCACTGAAGCTTTCTTT.

The chain is built from TRBV11-3 and TRBJ2-5; TRBD2 matches 9 bases. The CDR3 is made up of 18 amino acids. After removal of 1 base from V and 2 bases from J, the junction contained 11 bases not matched to a gene. The germline CDR1 and CDR2 sequences are SGHNT and YENEEA. The CDR3 is CASSLVRGIAGDQETQYF. In nucleotides, the CDR3 is TGTGCCAGCAGCTTAGTTAGGGGAATAGCGGGAGATCAAGAGACCCAGTACTTC.

The chain recombines TRBV5-1 with TRBJ1-6; 12 bases line up with TRBD1. V dropped 3 bases and J dropped 8; count of bases not matched to a gene: 3. CDR3 length equals 15 residues. Per the germline V gene, CDR1 is SGHRS and CDR2 is YFSETQ. The CDR3 sequence: CASSWDRGPDSPLHF. CDR3 sequence (DNA): TGCGCCAGCAGCTGGGACAGGGGGCCTGATTCACCCCTCCACTTT.

The chain employs TRBV27 and TRBJ1-5, with 8 positions matching TRBD1. The CDR3 is 15 amino acids. Unmatched junction bases numbered 2, after V lost 3 bases and J lost 1 base. In germline, CDR1 is MNHEY, CDR2 SMNVEV (reference sequence). Here the CDR3 reads CASSLQGASNQPQHF. The CDR3, as DNA: TGTGCCAGCAGTTTGCAGGGGGCGAGCAATCAGCCCCAGCATTTT.

V usage is TRBV19 and J usage is TRBJ1-5, with D tentatively TRBD1 (5 bases). V was clipped by 5 bases and J by 1 base, with 12 bases between them. CDR1 is LNHDA, CDR2 SQIVND, per germline (reference sequence). This CDR3 comprises 15 residues. The CDR3 protein is CASSFPRGSNQPQHF. In nucleotides, the CDR3 is TGTGCCAGTAGTTTCCCTCGGGGGAGCAATCAGCCCCAGCATTTT.

This sequence joins TRBV7-9 and TRBJ1-2; possible D gene TRBD1, 6 bases. Deletions cut 2 bases from V and 4 bases from J, with 14 bases between. The CDR3 extends over 15 amino acids. CDR1 and CDR2 (germline): SEHNR, FQNEAQ (reference sequence). The CDR3 DNA reads TGTGCCAGCAGCTTAATGGATGGACAGCCCTATGGCTACACCTTC. It yields the protein CASSLMDGQPYGYTF.

V usage is TRBV19 and J usage is TRBJ2-5; 12 bases line up with TRBD2. The CDR3 loop spans 14 amino acids. V lost 6 bases to trimming and J lost 4 bases; unmatched junction nucleotides: 3. CDR1 is LNHDA and CDR2 is SQIVND in the germline V gene (reference sequence). CDR3 protein: CASSPTSGGETQYF. CDR3 sequence (DNA): TGTGCCAGTAGCCCGACTAGCGGGGGAGAGACCCAGTACTTC.

The chain carries TRBV9 and TRBJ2-2, with TRBD2 matching over 12 bases. V lost 4 bases and J lost 5; bases outside the gene matches: 6. This CDR3 has 16 residues. Germline CDR1 SGDLS, CDR2 YYNGEE. This chain's CDR3 is CASSPLAGGQTGELFF. Here the CDR3 DNA reads TGTGCCAGCAGCCCCCTAGCGGGAGGGCAGACCGGGGAGCTGTTTTTT. The complete variable domain, with remaining parts taken from reference TRBV9 and TRBJ2-2, reads DSGVTQTPKHLITATGQRVTLRCSPRSGDLSVYWYQQSLDQGLQFLIQYYNGEERAKGNILERFSAQQFPDLHSELNLSSLELGDSALYFCASSPLAGGQTGELFFGEGSRLTVL.

The V call is TRBV7-9, the J call TRBJ2-3; possible D gene TRBD1, 6 bases. CDR3 length: 14 residues. V gave up 8 bases and J gave up 6 bases, with 18 bases separating them. Germline CDR1 and CDR2: SEHNR and FQNEAQ (reference sequence). CDR3 in amino acids: CASGGGPAGDTQYF. The CDR3 region has the DNA TGTGCCAGCGGGGGCGGGCCTGCCGGCGATACGCAGTATTTT.

The genes are TRBV19 and TRBJ2-7, with D possibly being TRBD2 (7 bases). Looked up from germline, CDR1 is LNHDA and CDR2 is SQIVND (reference sequence). This CDR3 has 11 amino acids. Here the CDR3 reads CVPGGRREQYF. The CDR3 DNA is TGTGTCCCCGGGGGGCGCCGGGAGCAGTACTTC.

The V call is TRBV6-5, the J call TRBJ1-3; D is perhaps TRBD1 (6 bases). The CDR3 is 13 residues long. CDR1 is MNHEY and CDR2 is SVGAGI in the germline V gene. V was clipped by 5 bases and J by 1 base, with 6 bases between them. CDR3 loop: CASSTGSGNTIYF. DNA of the CDR3: TGTGCCAGCAGTACAGGGTCTGGAAACACCATATATTTT.

The rearrangement joins TRBV19 to TRBJ1-1; a weak D match, TRBD1 (6 bases). With 3 bases removed from V and 0 bases from J, the gap between germline ends came to 11 bases. The CDR3 sequence is 15 residues long. Looked up from germline, CDR1 is LNHDA and CDR2 is SQIVND (reference sequence). The CDR3: CASSIYGQMNTEAFF. The CDR3 DNA reads TGTGCCAGTAGTATTTATGGACAGATGAACACTGAAGCTTTCTTT.

The chain is built from TRBV15 and TRBJ1-4, with D perhaps TRBD1 (5 bases). Germline CDR1 LNHNV, CDR2 YYDKDF (reference sequence). The CDR3 length is 12 residues. Trimming removed 8 bases from V and 5 bases from J, with 9 bases in between. In nucleotides, the CDR3 is TGTGCCACCCAGGGTGGGAATGAAAAACTGTTTTTT. The encoded protein is CATQGGNEKLFF.

This rearrangement joins TRBV7-9 to TRBJ1-2, with 11 bases lining up with TRBD1. V shed 5 bases, J shed 5 bases, and the junction held 10 bases outside the gene matches. This CDR3 comprises 16 residues. CDR1 is SEHNR, CDR2 FQNEAQ, per germline (reference sequence). The CDR3 nucleotides are TGTGCCAGCAGCGACGGACAGGGGGCGCAAGGTTATGGCTACACCTTC. It codes for CASSDGQGAQGYGYTF.